The 26 T cell receptor beta chains below all came from one sample that was sequenced in a study of metastatic and nonmetastatic thyroid tumors. The entire patient cohort was treatment-naive prior to thyroid surgery. TCRdb reanalyzed the PCR reads via MiXCR. The sample lists some 30,000 clones, about 4% occurring once. Sequencing input: blood. The receptors were gathered from a female donor with papillary thyroid cancer or a benign thyroid nodule (not recorded which). Some clones in this sample may be carry-over from other donors' samples.

This clone was counted many times. The chain recombines TRBV6-1 with TRBJ2-3; D may match TRBD1 or TRBD2 (6 bases each). This CDR3 is built from 15 residues. Germline CDR1 MNHNS, CDR2 SASEGT. With 8 bases removed from V and 4 bases from J, the gap between germline ends came to 19 bases. Here the CDR3 DNA reads TGTGCCAGCGGGGGGTTGGGGGGCCCTCCAGATACGCAGTATTTT. Translation gives CASGGLGGPPDTQYF.

The V and J genes are TRBV15 and TRBJ1-2; TRBD1 matches at 9 bases. CDR1 is LNHNV, CDR2 YYDKDF, per germline (reference sequence). The CDR3 is made up of 14 amino acids. With 3 bases clipped from V and 5 bases from J, the junction kept 4 bases outside the gene matches. The CDR3 DNA sequence: TGTGCCACCAGCAGCTATGGACAGGGGTATGGCTACACCTTC. Protein sequence: CATSSYGQGYGYTF.

This clone was found many times. CDR3 DNA: TGCAGCGTCGGGGTAGCGAATAGCTATGGCTACACCTTC. This gives the protein CSVGVANSYGYTF. The chain recombines TRBV29-1 with TRBJ1-2; D ambiguous. CDR3 length: 13 residues. The germline gives CDR1 SQVTM, CDR2 ANQGSEA. The V end was cut by 6 bases, the J end by 4 bases, with 15 bases between.

This clone is medium-sized by share. V is TRBV6-2 or TRBV6-3 and J is TRBJ2-1; 10 bases line up with TRBD2. This CDR3 contains 15 residues. Germline CDR1 and CDR2: MNHEY and SVGEGT. V shed 10 bases, J shed 7 bases, and the junction held 13 bases outside the gene matches. Here the CDR3 DNA reads TGTGCCATTTCGACTAGCGGGTCCGAGGTGAATGAGCAGTTCTTC. Translating it yields CAISTSGSEVNEQFF.

This clone was observed a few times. The chain recombines TRBV27 with TRBJ1-6; D is unresolved. The germline V and J ends were trimmed by 2 bases and 11 bases, with 13 bases remaining between them. The CDR3 is 14 amino acids. Per the germline V gene, CDR1 is MNHEY and CDR2 is SMNVEV (reference sequence). The CDR3: CASSLVPLVPPLHF. Written as DNA, the CDR3 is TGTGCCAGCAGTTTAGTTCCTTTGGTCCCACCCCTCCACTTT.

This clone appeared a few times. This rearrangement joins TRBV12-5 to TRBJ1-1, with D perhaps TRBD1 (5 bases). V gave up 10 bases and J gave up 9 bases, with 33 bases separating them. The CDR3 totals 17 residues. Germline CDR1 and CDR2: LGHNT and FRNRAP. The CDR3 spells CAKRLSRGGENGLKAFF. As DNA, the CDR3 is TGTGCTAAGAGGTTGTCCCGGGGGGGGGAGAATGGGCTAAAAGCTTTCTTT.

As regards this clone: At one end, the junction sequence differs from germline, possibly due to a read error. The chain is built from TRBV19 and TRBJ1-2, with D tentatively TRBD1 (6 bases). CDR3 size: 16 residues. The V gene's germline CDR1 is LNHDA and CDR2 SQIVND (reference sequence). CDR3 residues: CAGSIQPGTWHYVYTF. DNA of the CDR3: TGTGCCGGTAGTATTCAACCTGGGACATGGCACTATGTCTACACCTTC.

This clone has a handful of counts. The J gene is TRBJ2-1, the V gene TRBV7-9, with D perhaps being TRBD1 or TRBD2 (5 bases each). The CDR3 is 15 residues long. Germline V gene lookup returns CDR1 SEHNR and CDR2 FQNEAQ (reference sequence). Trimming shortened V by 4 bases and J by 9 bases, and 19 bases separated the two germline ends. CDR3 sequence: CASSYQLPGGIEQFF. Here the CDR3 DNA reads TGTGCCAGCAGCTATCAGCTACCTGGGGGAATTGAGCAGTTCTTC.

This clone was observed a handful of times. The chain has TRBV6-2 or TRBV6-3 and TRBJ1-2; 7 bases map to TRBD1. Trimming took 6 bases from V and 10 from J; bases not matched to a gene: 8. CDR3 length: 12 amino acids. Germline CDR1 is MNHEY and CDR2 is SVGEGT. This CDR3 is CASRTGSRDYTF. The CDR3 DNA sequence: TGTGCCAGCAGGACAGGGAGTCGTGACTACACCTTC.

The chain carries TRBV2 and TRBJ1-1; weak D call: TRBD1 (5 bases). V gave up 8 bases and J gave up 3 bases, with 13 bases separating them. This CDR3 contains 13 residues. Germline CDR1 SNHLY, CDR2 FYNNEI. CDR3 in amino acids: CASGGRVDTEAFF. The CDR3 nucleotides read TGTGCCAGCGGTGGCAGGGTGGACACTGAAGCTTTCTTT.

The CDR3 region has the DNA TGTGCCAGCAGTCCCCTGGGACATTGGAAAGCCAAAAACATTCAGTACTTC. Its protein product is CASSPLGHWKAKNIQYF. This chain connects TRBV28 to TRBJ2-4; the D gene is possibly TRBD1 (6 bases). CDR1 and CDR2 from the germline V gene are MDHEN and SYDVKM. This CDR3 has 17 residues. V was shortened by 5 bases and J by 0 bases, with 17 bases between the two germline ends.

In this sample, this clone turned up a few times. The chain joins TRBV2 to TRBJ2-7; D is perhaps TRBD1 or TRBD2 (6 bases each). Germline values: CDR1 SNHLY, CDR2 FYNNEI. The V end lost 5 bases, the J end lost 2 bases, and 19 bases lay between the germline ends. This CDR3 is built from 16 residues. The CDR3 here is CASSLQTGPGAYEQYF. The DNA for the CDR3 is TGTGCCAGCAGTCTCCAGACAGGTCCGGGGGCCTACGAGCAGTACTTC.

This clone was seen at least ten times. The chain couples TRBV5-6 to TRBJ2-1; D remains ambiguous. The V gene lost 4 bases and the J gene lost 6 bases, with 11 bases spanning the gap. The CDR3 has 13 residues. Germline loops: CDR1 SGHDT, CDR2 YYEEEE. The CDR3 DNA reads as TGTGCCAGCAGCCTATCAGGTTCCAATGAGCAGTTCTTC. Translation gives CASSLSGSNEQFF. The entire variable domain, with the rest obtained from reference TRBV5-6 and TRBJ2-1, is as follows: DAGVTQSPTHLIKTRGQQVTLRCSPKSGHDTVSWYQQALGQGPQFIFQYYEEEERQRGNFPDRFSGHQFPNYSSELNVNALLLGDSALYLCASSLSGSNEQFFGPGTRLTVL.

This clone appeared a few times. The DNA of the CDR3 is TGTGCCAGCAGTTACAAGGAGGAGTCGGGTGGCTACACCTTC. It codes for CASSYKEESGGYTF. The rearrangement joins TRBV6-2 or TRBV6-3 to TRBJ1-2; unclear D gene. The CDR3 is made up of 14 amino acids. V shed 2 bases and J shed 7 bases, with 14 bases lying between them. Germline CDR1 and CDR2: MNHEY and SVGEGT.

About this clone: One end of the junction varies from germline; a read error may be responsible. The V and J genes are TRBV15 and TRBJ1-2; D is undetermined. This CDR3 contains 13 residues. Germline CDR1 LNHNV, CDR2 YYDKDF (reference sequence). CDR3 region: CAPSDGVNDDYTF. The CDR3 DNA is TGTGCCCCCAGCGACGGGGTTAACGATGACTACACCTTC.

This clone was detected ten times or more. The chain employs TRBV19 and TRBJ2-7; the D is unclear. The V and J ends lost 7 bases and 5 bases respectively, with 9 bases between them. The V gene's germline CDR1 is LNHDA and CDR2 SQIVND (reference sequence). The CDR3 has 11 residues. CDR3 sequence reads: CASNKVHEQYF. As DNA, the CDR3 is TGTGCCAGTAATAAGGTGCACGAGCAGTACTTC.

Many counts were recorded for this clone. The rearrangement links TRBV19 to TRBJ2-1; D gene unclear. There are 15 residues in the CDR3. Per germline, CDR1 LNHDA and CDR2 SQIVND (reference sequence). V lost 2 bases to trimming and J lost 1 base, with 9 bases between them. The CDR3 sequence: CASSISGKSYNEQFF. As DNA, the CDR3 is TGTGCCAGTAGTATAAGTGGGAAATCCTACAATGAGCAGTTCTTC.

This clone is categorized as medium-sized (0.01 to 0.1%). V is TRBV28 and J is TRBJ1-2; D uncertain. Germline CDR1 and CDR2: MDHEN and SYDVKM. The CDR3 spans 16 residues. V lost 5 bases to trimming and J lost 4 bases, with 20 bases between them. In nucleotides, the CDR3 is TGTGCCAGCAGTCTCGAATCGACCGTATGGAGCTATGGCTACACCTTC. This sequence encodes CASSLESTVWSYGYTF.

In its sample, this clone was seen once. The gene calls are TRBV12-3 or TRBV12-4 and TRBJ1-5; D is possibly TRBD1 (5 bases). V was clipped by 6 bases and J by 6 bases, with 15 bases between them. CDR3 length: 14 amino acids. The CDR3 sequence: CASSRQWGCQPQHF. The CDR3 bases are TGTGCCAGCAGCCGCCAGTGGGGGTGTCAGCCCCAGCATTTT.

This clone was found many times. The V and J genes are TRBV6-1 and TRBJ1-1, with unresolved D. Germline V CDR1 and CDR2: MNHNS, SASEGT. This CDR3 has 14 amino acids. V gave up 6 bases and J gave up 0 bases, with 11 bases separating them. The CDR3 nucleotides read TGTGCCAGCAGCCCCTTCGGGGTGAACACTGAAGCTTTCTTT. This sequence encodes CASSPFGVNTEAFF.

This clone came up a few times. The DNA of the CDR3 is TGTGCCAGCTGGGACTCCACAGATACGCAGTATTTT. It codes for CASWDSTDTQYF. The chain employs TRBV28 and TRBJ2-3, with a possible D match to TRBD2 (6 bases). Germline loops: CDR1 MDHEN, CDR2 SYDVKM. Trimming removed 8 bases from V and 2 bases from J, with 8 bases in between. This CDR3 comprises 12 residues.

The sample holds a few counts of this clone. The gene calls are TRBV28 and TRBJ1-2; no definite D call. The ends were cut back, 8 bases at V and 6 bases at J, with 4 bases in the middle. The CDR3 spans 9 residues. Germline V gene lookup returns CDR1 MDHEN and CDR2 SYDVKM. The CDR3 is CASGNGYTF. CDR3 coding DNA: TGTGCCAGCGGGAATGGCTACACCTTC.

Comments on this clone: Since no conserved phenylalanine or tryptophan closes the CDR3, a read error is the likely cause. The chain recombines TRBV10-1 with TRBJ1-2, with no clear D. The CDR3 has 13 amino acids. Trimming took off 2 bases at V and 2 bases at J, with 6 bases between the two ends. Germline CDR1 is WNHNN and CDR2 is SYGVQD (reference sequence). The CDR3 DNA sequence: TGCGCCAGCAGTGAGAGGTCAAACTATGGCTACACCATC. It codes for CASSERSNYGYTI.

This clone is categorized as medium-sized. This sequence joins TRBV28 and TRBJ2-7, with 10 bases identical to TRBD1. This CDR3 region has 15 residues. Germline CDR1 MDHEN, CDR2 SYDVKM. Germline trimming cut 6 bases from V and 7 bases from J; bases unmatched to any gene: 12. This CDR3 reads CASRGRDRGTEEQYF. The CDR3 DNA is TGTGCCAGCAGGGGAAGGGACAGGGGAACTGAAGAGCAGTACTTC.

The table lists this clone with many counts. DNA for the CDR3: TGCAGTGCTAGAGTGGCTAGCGGCTACGAGCAGTACTTC. It yields the protein CSARVASGYEQYF. The gene calls are TRBV20-1 and TRBJ2-7, with 7 bases identical to TRBD2. V gave up 1 base and J gave up 3 bases; unmatched junction bases: 3. The CDR3 is 13 residues long. Germline loops: CDR1 DFQATT, CDR2 SNEGSKA (reference sequence).

V usage is TRBV20-1 and J usage is TRBJ2-1; D gene unclear. The CDR3 runs 13 residues. CDR1 is DFQATT and CDR2 is SNEGSKA in the germline V gene (reference sequence). V was trimmed by 3 bases and J by 3 bases, leaving 9 bases between them. The CDR3 protein is CSASLPYYNEQFF. The CDR3 DNA is TGCAGTGCTAGTTTGCCTTACTACAATGAGCAGTTCTTC.